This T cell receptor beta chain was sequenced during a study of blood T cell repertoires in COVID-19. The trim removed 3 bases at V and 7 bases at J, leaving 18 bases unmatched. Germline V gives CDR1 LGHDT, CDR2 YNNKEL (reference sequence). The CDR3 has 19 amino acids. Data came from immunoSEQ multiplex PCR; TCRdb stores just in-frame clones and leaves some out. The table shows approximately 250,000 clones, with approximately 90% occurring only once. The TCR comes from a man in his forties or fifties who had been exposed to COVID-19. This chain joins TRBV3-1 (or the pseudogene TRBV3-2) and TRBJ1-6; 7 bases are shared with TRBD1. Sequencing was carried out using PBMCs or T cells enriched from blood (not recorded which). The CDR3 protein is CASSHHRRQGPVFNSPLHF. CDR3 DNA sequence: TGTGCCAGCAGCCACCATCGTCGACAGGGACCGGTGTTCAATTCACCCCTCCACTTT.